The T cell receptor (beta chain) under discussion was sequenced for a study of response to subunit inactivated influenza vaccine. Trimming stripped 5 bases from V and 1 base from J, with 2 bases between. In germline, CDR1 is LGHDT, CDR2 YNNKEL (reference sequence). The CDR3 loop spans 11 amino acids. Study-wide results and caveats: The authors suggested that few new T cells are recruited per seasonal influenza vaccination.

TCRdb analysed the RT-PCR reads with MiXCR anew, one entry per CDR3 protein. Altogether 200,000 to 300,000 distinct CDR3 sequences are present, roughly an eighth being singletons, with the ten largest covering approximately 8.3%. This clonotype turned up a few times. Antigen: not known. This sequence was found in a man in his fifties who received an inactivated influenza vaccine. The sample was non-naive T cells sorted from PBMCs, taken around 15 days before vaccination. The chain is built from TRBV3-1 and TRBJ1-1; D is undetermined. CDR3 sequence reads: CASSTNTEAFF. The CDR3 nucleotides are TGTGCCAGCAGCACGAACACTGAAGCTTTCTTT.